The T cell receptor beta chain described here comes from a study of post-analysis software for immune sequencing data. Findings and caveats of the study: Comparison of patients with controls showed five TRBV segments more frequent in patients, TRBV5-6, TRBV5-1 and TRBV20-1 among them.

The CDR3 contains 17 residues. Comment on this clonotype: Its specificity is not known.

Prepared libraries of TCR beta cDNA carried unique molecular identifiers. TCRdb used MiXCR to reprocess the PCR reads, holding one entry per CDR3 protein. The profile shows 550,000 to 700,000 distinct CDR3 sequences, roughly 46% of them singletons. This clonotype was obtained from a girl aged 10 to 17 with multiple sclerosis. Sequenced input: blood. The chain employs TRBV21-1 and TRBJ2-1; the tabulated D call, TRBD1, remains unverified against the DNA. TRBV21-1 is listed as a pseudogene. DNA of the CDR3: TGTGCCAGCAGCAACCAACCGACGCCTCGAAGGGGCCATGAGCAGTTCTTC. Translated: CASSNQPTPRRGHEQFF.